The rows below give T cell receptor beta chains drawn from one sample of a study of T-cell memory formation after mild COVID-19. TCRdb reprocessed the 5' RACE reads via MiXCR and lists one record per CDR3 protein. The table shows 270,000 or so distinct CDR3 sequences, with 18% occurring only once. The sequenced material came from PBMCs or a T cell subset sorted from them (not recorded which). The receptors derive from a young man who had mild COVID-19 (a few samples of this study predate the infection). Cell type and time point are not known. The CDR3 runs from the conserved cysteine through the conserved F or W. A D gene is named only where the DNA matches it firmly. A clone size is listed for some rows: how often the clone was seen (once, few, many), or a class if it is expanded.

abundance	v_gene	d_gene	j_gene	CDR3nt	CDR3aa
-	TRBV7-8	-	TRBJ2-5	TGTGCCAGCAGCCGGAGGGCAGGGCGGAAAGAGACCCAGTACTTC	CASSRRAGRKETQYF
-	TRBV13	TRBD2	TRBJ2-7	TGTGCCAGCAGTTTAGCGGGGCGCGCCTACGAGCAGTACTTC	CASSLAGRAYEQYF
few	TRBV6-5	TRBD1	TRBJ1-5	TGTGCCAGCGCAGACCGGGACAGTCGCAATCAGCCCCAGCATTTT	CASADRDSRNQPQHF
many	TRBV7-2	-	TRBJ1-2	TGTGCCAGCAGCCCTACCCTTAGAGGCTACACCTTC	CASSPTLRGYTF
-	TRBV9	TRBD2	TRBJ2-7	TGTGCCAGCAGCGTAGGGCTGGCTAGCGGGGGGACCTACGAGCAGTACTTC	CASSVGLASGGTYEQYF
-	TRBV20-1	TRBD1	TRBJ2-2	TGCAGTGCTACTCGGGGGACAGGGGGAAACACCGGGGAGCTGTTTTTT	CSATRGTGGNTGELFF
few	TRBV6-5	-	TRBJ1-1	TGTGCCAGCAGCCCCCTCCGGAAGAACACTGAAGCTTTCTTT	CASSPLRKNTEAFF
-	TRBV20-1	-	TRBJ1-5	TGCAGTGCTAGAGAGGGGCTAGCTCAGCCCCAGCATTTT	CSAREGLAQPQHF
-	TRBV2	-	TRBJ1-2	TGTGCCAGCAGCAGGGTCTATGGCTACACCTTC	CASSRVYGYTF
-	TRBV7-2	-	TRBJ2-1	TGTGCCAGCAGCGGCACCATTGAGCAGTTCTTC	CASSGTIEQFF
-	TRBV7-9	-	TRBJ1-2	TGTGCCACCGAAAGGGGTATACAATATGGCTACACCTTC	CATERGIQYGYTF
many	TRBV28	-	TRBJ1-1	TGTGCCAGCAGTTTCCGGGAGGGGGCTTTCTTT	CASSFREGAFF
-	TRBV7-3	TRBD2	TRBJ2-2	TGTGCCAGCAGTCCGAGCGGGGGCTGGAACACCGGGGAGCTGTTTTTT	CASSPSGGWNTGELFF
-	TRBV19	TRBD1	TRBJ1-5	TGTGCCAGTCGCGCGAGAGGGGGCTCTCTGCCCCAGCATTTT	CASRARGGSLPQHF
many	TRBV7-6	-	TRBJ2-7	TGTGCCAGCAGCTCGGGTGTCAGGGGCTCCTCCTACGAGCAGTACTTC	CASSSGVRGSSYEQYF
few	TRBV24-1	-	TRBJ2-5	TGTGCCACCAGTGAGACGGAGACCCAGTACTTC	CATSETETQYF
few	TRBV3-1	TRBD2	TRBJ2-7	TGTGCCAGCAGCCAGGGACTAGCCACCTACGAGCAGTACTTC	CASSQGLATYEQYF
few	TRBV5-1	TRBD2	TRBJ2-2	TGCGCCAGCAGCGCCACTAGCGGCAACACCGGGGAGCTGTTTTTT	CASSATSGNTGELFF
few	TRBV20-1	TRBD1	TRBJ2-6	TGCAGTGCTACGAGAACAGGGGCCGGGGCCAACGTCCTGACTTTC	CSATRTGAGANVLTF
many	TRBV15	TRBD2	TRBJ2-5	TGTGCCACCAGCAGAGATTGGGCTAGCGGAGCCAAAGAGACCCAGTACTTC	CATSRDWASGAKETQYF
few	TRBV5-1	-	TRBJ2-6	TGCGCCAGTCAGACCTCCCCCGGGGCCAACGTCCTGACTTTC	CASQTSPGANVLTF
few	TRBV14	-	TRBJ2-5	TGTGCCAGCAGCCAAGACGCGCTGAGAGAGACCCAGTACTTC	CASSQDALRETQYF
few	TRBV15	TRBD2	TRBJ2-3	TGTGCCACCAGCAGAGTCCCCGGACTAGCAAGGTTTCGAGATACGCAGTATTTT	CATSRVPGLARFRDTQYF